This is a list of T cell receptor beta chains from one sample in a study of blood T cell repertoires in COVID-19. The assay was immunoSEQ multiplex PCR, and TCRdb's table has in-frame clones only and misses some. The data show over 100,000 clones, around 80% seen once. Sequenced sample: peripheral blood. The receptors come from a human donor in a cohort sampled during active or convalescent COVID-19. The CDR3 runs from the conserved cysteine through the conserved F or W. Fields, in order: J gene, V gene, clone size, D gene, CDR3 DNA, CDR3 protein. D genes are given only for firm matches. Expanded clones get a size class; other rows say once, few or many, or leave the size out.

j_call: TRBJ2-1; v_call: TRBV5-1; clone_size: -; d_call: -; cdr3_nt: TGCGCCAGCAGCTTACAGGGTGGGGGTGAGCAGTTCTTC; cdr3_aa: CASSLQGGGEQFF
j_call: TRBJ1-1; v_call: TRBV6-5; clone_size: -; d_call: TRBD1; cdr3_nt: TGTGCCAGCAGTTATGGAACAGGGGGCTGGAACACTGAAGCTTTCTTT; cdr3_aa: CASSYGTGGWNTEAFF
j_call: TRBJ2-5; v_call: TRBV7-7; clone_size: -; d_call: -; cdr3_nt: TGTGCCAGCAGCCGCGACAGGAACCAAGAGACCCAGTACTTC; cdr3_aa: CASSRDRNQETQYF
j_call: TRBJ2-5; v_call: TRBV4-2; clone_size: -; d_call: TRBD1; cdr3_nt: TGTGCCAGCAGCCCGGGTGACAGACAGGGGCGAGAGACCCAGTACTTC; cdr3_aa: CASSPGDRQGRETQYF
j_call: TRBJ2-1; v_call: TRBV9; clone_size: -; d_call: -; cdr3_nt: TGTGCCAGCAGCGTAGCTACCGGGAGCTCCTACAATGAGCAGTTCTTC; cdr3_aa: CASSVATGSSYNEQFF
j_call: TRBJ1-1; v_call: TRBV5-1; clone_size: -; d_call: -; cdr3_nt: TGCGCCAGCAGCTGGGACATGGCCAGTAACACTGAAGCTTTCTTT; cdr3_aa: CASSWDMASNTEAFF
j_call: TRBJ2-1; v_call: TRBV5-4; clone_size: -; d_call: TRBD2; cdr3_nt: TGTGCCAGCAGCTGGACTAGCGGGGGGGCCAATGAGCAGTTCTTC; cdr3_aa: CASSWTSGGANEQFF
j_call: TRBJ2-1; v_call: TRBV7-9; clone_size: -; d_call: -; cdr3_nt: TGTGCCAGCAGCATCAACAGGGTGTGGGAGCAGTTCTTC; cdr3_aa: CASSINRVWEQFF
j_call: TRBJ2-2; v_call: TRBV12-3/TRBV12-4; clone_size: -; d_call: -; cdr3_nt: TGTGCCAGCAGAAGTACTAGGTCCGGGGAGCTGTTTTTT; cdr3_aa: CASRSTRSGELFF
j_call: TRBJ1-2; v_call: TRBV20-1; clone_size: -; d_call: TRBD1; cdr3_nt: TGCAGTGCTAGTGGGGACAGGGCTAGTGGCTACACCTTC; cdr3_aa: CSASGDRASGYTF
j_call: TRBJ2-4; v_call: TRBV3-1/TRBV3-2; clone_size: -; d_call: TRBD2; cdr3_nt: TGTGCCAGCAGCCTCACACCGGGACTAGCGGGACTTGCCAAAAACATTCAGTACTTC; cdr3_aa: CASSLTPGLAGLAKNIQYF
j_call: TRBJ2-2; v_call: TRBV7-2; clone_size: -; d_call: TRBD2; cdr3_nt: TGTGCCAGCGACAGGAGCGGGAGGGCCACCGGGGAGCTGTTTTTT; cdr3_aa: CASDRSGRATGELFF
j_call: TRBJ1-5; v_call: TRBV10-3; clone_size: -; d_call: -; cdr3_nt: TGTGCCATCAGTGTCGGGTCCTTCGGGCCCCAGCATTTT; cdr3_aa: CAISVGSFGPQHF
j_call: TRBJ2-1; v_call: TRBV19; clone_size: -; d_call: TRBD2; cdr3_nt: TGTGCCAGTAGCCCAGTAGCGGGTATTTTCTACAATGAGCAGTTCTTC; cdr3_aa: CASSPVAGIFYNEQFF
j_call: TRBJ2-3; v_call: TRBV7-2; clone_size: -; d_call: TRBD2; cdr3_nt: TGTGCCAGCAGCTTAATGGCGGGGGTGAACACAGATACGCAGTATTTT; cdr3_aa: CASSLMAGVNTDTQYF
j_call: TRBJ1-6; v_call: TRBV7-2; clone_size: -; d_call: -; cdr3_nt: TGTGCCAGCAGCTCCGACAGGTGGTATTCACCCCTCCACTTT; cdr3_aa: CASSSDRWYSPLHF
j_call: TRBJ2-7; v_call: TRBV3-1/TRBV3-2; clone_size: -; d_call: -; cdr3_nt: TGTGCCAGCAGCCAAGTGGGACACCACTACGAGCAGTACTTC; cdr3_aa: CASSQVGHHYEQYF
j_call: TRBJ2-5; v_call: TRBV18; clone_size: -; d_call: -; cdr3_nt: TGTGCCAGCTCACCATTCTTGGAGACCCAGTACTTC; cdr3_aa: CASSPFLETQYF
j_call: TRBJ2-2; v_call: TRBV5-5; clone_size: -; d_call: -; cdr3_nt: TGTGCCAGCAGCTTGGTAGTCGGGGAGCTGTTTTTT; cdr3_aa: CASSLVVGELFF
j_call: TRBJ2-7; v_call: TRBV9; clone_size: -; d_call: TRBD1; cdr3_nt: TGTGCCAGCAGCCCCAGAACGCGGGACAGGGGATACGAGCAGTACTTC; cdr3_aa: CASSPRTRDRGYEQYF
j_call: TRBJ1-5; v_call: TRBV5-6; clone_size: -; d_call: TRBD1; cdr3_nt: TGTGCCAGCAGCGGGGGGAAGGGGGCGTCTTATCAGCCCCAGCATTTT; cdr3_aa: CASSGGKGASYQPQHF
j_call: TRBJ2-3; v_call: TRBV29-1; clone_size: -; d_call: TRBD1; cdr3_nt: TGCAGCGCACAGGGGGCTTGGGATACGCAGTATTTT; cdr3_aa: CSAQGAWDTQYF
j_call: TRBJ2-7; v_call: TRBV7-2; clone_size: -; d_call: TRBD2; cdr3_nt: TGTGCCAGCAGCTTGGCCTCTAGCGGGGGGGCCGGCGAGCAGTACTTC; cdr3_aa: CASSLASSGGAGEQYF
j_call: TRBJ1-2; v_call: TRBV29-1; clone_size: -; d_call: TRBD1; cdr3_nt: TGCAGCGTCCCTTCGACAGGGTATGGCTACACCTTC; cdr3_aa: CSVPSTGYGYTF
j_call: TRBJ2-3; v_call: TRBV19; clone_size: -; d_call: -; cdr3_nt: TGTGCCAGTAGTCCCTCCCCCTCAGGAGGGACAGATACGCAGTATTTT; cdr3_aa: CASSPSPSGGTDTQYF
j_call: TRBJ2-2; v_call: TRBV11-2; clone_size: -; d_call: TRBD2; cdr3_nt: TGTGCCAGCAGCCTGACTAGCGGGAGGGGCGGGGAGCTGTTTTTT; cdr3_aa: CASSLTSGRGGELFF
j_call: TRBJ2-5; v_call: TRBV7-2; clone_size: -; d_call: TRBD2; cdr3_nt: TGTGCCAGCAGCCAGACCACCGGGACTAGCGGGAGGGCCCGGGAGACCCAGTACTTC; cdr3_aa: CASSQTTGTSGRARETQYF
j_call: TRBJ2-1; v_call: TRBV11-2; clone_size: -; d_call: TRBD2; cdr3_nt: TGTGCCAGCAGTCCCCGGCCGGGCGGGAGGATTAACAATGAGCAGTTCTTC; cdr3_aa: CASSPRPGGRINNEQFF
j_call: TRBJ1-1; v_call: TRBV27; clone_size: -; d_call: -; cdr3_nt: TGTGCCAGCAGTTGGTGGGGGCCCGATACTGAAGCTTTCTTT; cdr3_aa: CASSWWGPDTEAFF
j_call: TRBJ1-5; v_call: TRBV7-2; clone_size: -; d_call: -; cdr3_nt: TGTGCCAGCAGCTTAGCGGGGGCGCCAGGTCAGCCCCAGCATTTT; cdr3_aa: CASSLAGAPGQPQHF
j_call: TRBJ2-5; v_call: TRBV10-3; clone_size: -; d_call: -; cdr3_nt: TGTGCCATCAGTGAGTGGACACTAGAGACCCAGTACTTC; cdr3_aa: CAISEWTLETQYF
j_call: TRBJ2-7; v_call: TRBV7-2; clone_size: -; d_call: TRBD2; cdr3_nt: TGTGCCAGCCGCCTGGGGGGGTCCTACGAGCAGTACTTC; cdr3_aa: CASRLGGSYEQYF
j_call: TRBJ2-5; v_call: TRBV7-7; clone_size: -; d_call: -; cdr3_nt: TGTGCCAGCAGTTGGAGACATGACAGGAAAGAGACCCAGTACTTC; cdr3_aa: CASSWRHDRKETQYF
j_call: TRBJ2-1; v_call: TRBV7-3; clone_size: -; d_call: TRBD2; cdr3_nt: TGTGCCAGCAGCTTAACGGGGGGACTAGCGGGAGGGCCCCATAAGTTCTTC; cdr3_aa: CASSLTGGLAGGPHKFF
j_call: TRBJ1-2; v_call: TRBV4-3; clone_size: -; d_call: TRBD1; cdr3_nt: TGCGCCAGCAGCCAAATGGACAGGGCAACTGGCTACACCTTC; cdr3_aa: CASSQMDRATGYTF
j_call: TRBJ2-6; v_call: TRBV27; clone_size: once; d_call: TRBD1; cdr3_nt: TGTGCCAGTACCCCTTCCGGGACAGGGGGCGTTTCTGGGGCCAACGTCCTGACTTTC; cdr3_aa: CASTPSGTGGVSGANVLTF
j_call: TRBJ2-3; v_call: TRBV11-3; clone_size: -; d_call: TRBD2; cdr3_nt: TGTGCCAGCAGCTCTAGCGGGGGGGTTCTGGGAGATACGCAGTATTTT; cdr3_aa: CASSSSGGVLGDTQYF
j_call: TRBJ2-4; v_call: TRBV7-2; clone_size: -; d_call: TRBD1; cdr3_nt: TGTGCCAGCAGCTTAGGACAGGGGGTCAAAAACATTCAGTACTTC; cdr3_aa: CASSLGQGVKNIQYF
j_call: TRBJ2-1; v_call: TRBV29-1; clone_size: -; d_call: TRBD1; cdr3_nt: TGCAGCGTTGGGGGAGGACAGGGGGCTTACAATGAGCAGTTCTTC; cdr3_aa: CSVGGGQGAYNEQFF
j_call: TRBJ2-4; v_call: TRBV6-2/TRBV6-3; clone_size: -; d_call: TRBD1; cdr3_nt: TGTGCCAGCAGCCCTAGCACACAGGGGCGGAAAAACATTCAGTACTTC; cdr3_aa: CASSPSTQGRKNIQYF
j_call: TRBJ1-2; v_call: TRBV6-5; clone_size: -; d_call: -; cdr3_nt: TGTGCCAGCAAAACAAGAGCTGGGAGCTATGGCTACACCTTC; cdr3_aa: CASKTRAGSYGYTF
j_call: TRBJ2-7; v_call: TRBV6-6; clone_size: few; d_call: TRBD1; cdr3_nt: TGTGCCAGCAGGAAGGGACAGGGGGCCTACGAGCAGTACTTC; cdr3_aa: CASRKGQGAYEQYF
j_call: TRBJ1-5; v_call: TRBV19; clone_size: -; d_call: -; cdr3_nt: TGTGCCAGTAGAAATGGACAGTTCCCCCAGCATTTT; cdr3_aa: CASRNGQFPQHF
j_call: TRBJ2-2; v_call: TRBV28; clone_size: -; d_call: -; cdr3_nt: TGTGCCAGCAGCCTACTATGGACTCGTCCGTACACCGGGGAGCTGTTTTTT; cdr3_aa: CASSLLWTRPYTGELFF
j_call: TRBJ2-7; v_call: TRBV19; clone_size: -; d_call: -; cdr3_nt: TGTGCCAGTAGGGCGACAGCCACCTACGAGCAGTACTTC; cdr3_aa: CASRATATYEQYF
j_call: TRBJ1-3; v_call: TRBV15; clone_size: -; d_call: -; cdr3_nt: TGTGCCACCAGCAGAGAGGGGGACATAGATCGAAACACCATATATTTT; cdr3_aa: CATSREGDIDRNTIYF
j_call: TRBJ1-2; v_call: TRBV9; clone_size: -; d_call: TRBD1; cdr3_nt: TGTGCCAGCAGCGAACGACAGGGACTCTGGGGTGGCTACACCTTC; cdr3_aa: CASSERQGLWGGYTF
j_call: TRBJ1-3; v_call: TRBV5-8; clone_size: -; d_call: -; cdr3_nt: TGTGCCAGCAGCTGGGGGGGGGCATCTGGAAACACCATATATTTT; cdr3_aa: CASSWGGASGNTIYF
j_call: TRBJ1-3; v_call: TRBV4-1; clone_size: -; d_call: -; cdr3_nt: TGCGCCAGCAGCCAAGAGCCCCGAGCGAGGGGAAACACCATATATTTT; cdr3_aa: CASSQEPRARGNTIYF
j_call: TRBJ2-2; v_call: TRBV2; clone_size: -; d_call: -; cdr3_nt: TGTGCCATCCGGGGGGTATTGGACAGACACCTTTCCGGGGAGCTGTTTTTT; cdr3_aa: CAIRGVLDRHLSGELFF
j_call: TRBJ1-2; v_call: TRBV5-1; clone_size: -; d_call: TRBD1; cdr3_nt: TGCGCCAGCAGCTTGGGACAGGGGGCGTTTGGCTACACCTTC; cdr3_aa: CASSLGQGAFGYTF
j_call: TRBJ2-5; v_call: TRBV5-1; clone_size: -; d_call: -; cdr3_nt: TGCGCCAGCCAAAGGGGGTGGCAAGAGACCCAGTACTTC; cdr3_aa: CASQRGWQETQYF